This T cell receptor (beta chain) was found in a study of blood T cell repertoires in COVID-19. Across the study: COVID-19 samples from acute and convalescent phases originated in the United States, Italy and Spain. The analysed material was cDNA or gDNA that came from T cells, B-cell-depleted T cells, or PBMCs.

Seattle enrolled patients during active infection and tracked them longitudinally. J lost 2 bases, V lost 5 bases, and 3 bases had no gene match. Germline CDR1 SGHRS, CDR2 YFSETQ. This CDR3 has 14 amino acids. In the study's own analysis: Estimation of nucleated cell counts relied on the amplification of reference gene primers. TCRdb's table, derived via immunoSEQ multiplex PCR, lists solely in-frame clones and lacks some. V and J calls and clone size follow that table, whereas D and trimming were derived from the DNA. The table lists 100,000 to 150,000 clones, 80% to 90% of them singletons. This sequence originates from a man in his sixties with COVID-19, enrolled during active disease. J is TRBJ2-7 and V is TRBV5-1; 11 positions match TRBD2. The sample comprised peripheral blood. CDR3: CASSETSGAYEQYF. CDR3 nucleotides: TGCGCCAGCAGTGAGACTAGCGGGGCCTACGAGCAGTACTTC.